This T cell receptor beta chain was sequenced during a study of blood T cell repertoires in COVID-19 (dated by TCRdb to 2019 to 2021). At the level of the whole study: Samples from collaborators originated in the United States, Italy and Spain and spanned both the acute and convalescent phases of COVID-19. The repertoires were released in a freely available public database meant as a resource for research on the immune response to SARS-CoV-2. Sample metadata almost always included a de-identified subject ID, COVID-19 status, age in years and sex. Where HLA class I and class II types were available, the types were taken from metadata supplied by the sample provider, not from assay-based typing. Deeply sampled blood TCRbeta repertoires from subjects exposed to, actively infected with, or recovered from COVID-19 were included in the dataset. The material from the prospective study consisted of cDNA or gDNA derived from T cells, B-cell-depleted T cells, or PBMCs. Samples came from the ongoing ImmuneRACE study (first 160 participants) plus 1,254 subjects from 6 global collaborators.

The paper's findings and limits, for the study overall: The quantity of clinical and demographic metadata differed by source and by participant and was supplied without curation.

Deletion took 0 bases off V and 8 bases off J, with a span of 14 bases between the germline ends. The CDR3 covers 15 residues, taking in both the cysteine and the phenylalanine. Solely the CDR3 DNA is kept, with 45 bases framed from the first base. The germline V gene provides CDR1 MNHNS and CDR2 SASEGT. TCRbeta CDR3 regions were amplified from genomic DNA using the immunoSEQ Assay, a bias-controlled multiplex PCR. On the authors' methods: The number of nucleated cells in each sample was estimated from the amplification of reference gene primers within the assay. To quantify the absolute abundance of each unique TCRbeta CDR3 rearrangement, sequence reads were collapsed and filtered. For each sample, productive Simpson clonality was calculated by taking the square root of Simpson's diversity index across productive rearrangements. TCRdb provides this immuneACCESS table in a form limited to in-frame rearrangements. Some clones are lacking; in checked studies, under half of them reflect an unresolved V gene, and why the rest are absent is not known. The DNA was the basis for D and trimming; V, J and clone size are from that table. The table for this sample lists under 60,000 clones; 83% of them were counted only once. Approximately 5% of the sample comes from the top ten.

Each collaborating institution followed its own protocols to collect whole blood in K2EDTA tubes. For TCRbeta analysis, collaborators shipped samples as frozen whole blood, isolated PBMCs, or DNA extracted from either of those sample types. Regarding this clone: This clone's antigen is unknown. Base qualities are missing; no much larger clone stands one base away.

What was sequenced was peripheral blood. This clonotype was sampled from a human donor in a cohort sampled during active COVID-19. This chain joins TRBV6-1 to TRBJ2-1, with no D gene named confidently. The DNA sequence is TGTGCCAGCAGTGAAGCGTACGCAGGCAGTCATGAGCAGTTCTTC. This sequence encodes CASSEAYAGSHEQFF.